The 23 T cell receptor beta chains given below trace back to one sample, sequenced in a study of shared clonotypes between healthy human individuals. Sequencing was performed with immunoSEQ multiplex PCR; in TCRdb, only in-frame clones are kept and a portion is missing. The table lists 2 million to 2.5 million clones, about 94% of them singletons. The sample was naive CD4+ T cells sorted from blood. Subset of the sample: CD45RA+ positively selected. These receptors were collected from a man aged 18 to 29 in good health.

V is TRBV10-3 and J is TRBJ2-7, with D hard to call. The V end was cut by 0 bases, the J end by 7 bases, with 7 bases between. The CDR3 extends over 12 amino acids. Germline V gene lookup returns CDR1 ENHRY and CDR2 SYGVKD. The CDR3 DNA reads TGTGCCATCAGTGAGTCGGGGAAAGAGCAGTACTTC. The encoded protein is CAISESGKEQYF.

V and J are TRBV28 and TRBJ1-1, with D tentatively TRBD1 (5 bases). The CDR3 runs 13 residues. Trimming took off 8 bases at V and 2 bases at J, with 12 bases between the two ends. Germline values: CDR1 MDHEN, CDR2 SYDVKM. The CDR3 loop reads CASYLTVNTEAFF. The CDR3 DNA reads TGTGCCAGCTACTTGACAGTAAACACTGAAGCTTTCTTT.

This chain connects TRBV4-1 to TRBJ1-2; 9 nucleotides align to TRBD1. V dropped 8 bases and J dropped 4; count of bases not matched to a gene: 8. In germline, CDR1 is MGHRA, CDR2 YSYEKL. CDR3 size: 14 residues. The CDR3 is CASSSGTGFYGYTF. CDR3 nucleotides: TGCGCCAGCTCATCCGGGACAGGGTTCTATGGCTACACCTTC.

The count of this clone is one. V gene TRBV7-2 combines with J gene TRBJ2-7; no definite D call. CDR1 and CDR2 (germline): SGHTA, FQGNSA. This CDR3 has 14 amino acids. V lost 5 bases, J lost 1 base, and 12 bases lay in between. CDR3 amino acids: CASSPEVGSYEQYF. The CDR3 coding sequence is TGTGCCAGCAGCCCTGAAGTTGGATCCTACGAGCAGTACTTC.

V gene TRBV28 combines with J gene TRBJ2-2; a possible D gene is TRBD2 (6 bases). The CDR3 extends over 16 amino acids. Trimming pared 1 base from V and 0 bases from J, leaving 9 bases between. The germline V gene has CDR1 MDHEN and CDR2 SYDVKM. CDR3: CASSLFWRANTGELFF. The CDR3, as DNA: TGTGCCAGCAGTTTATTCTGGAGGGCGAACACCGGGGAGCTGTTTTTT.

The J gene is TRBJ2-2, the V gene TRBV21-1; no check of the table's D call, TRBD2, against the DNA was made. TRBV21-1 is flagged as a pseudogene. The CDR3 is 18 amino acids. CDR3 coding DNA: TGTGCCAGCAGCAAAGAGGGTAGCGGGAGGGCGGGCACCGGGGAGCTGTTTTTT. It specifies CASSKEGSGRAGTGELFF.

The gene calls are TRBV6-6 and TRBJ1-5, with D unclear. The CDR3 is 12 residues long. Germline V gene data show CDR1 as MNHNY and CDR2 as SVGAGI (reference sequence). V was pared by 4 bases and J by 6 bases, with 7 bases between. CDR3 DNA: TGTGCCAGCAGTTTATTCCGTCAGCCCCAGCATTTT. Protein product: CASSLFRQPQHF.

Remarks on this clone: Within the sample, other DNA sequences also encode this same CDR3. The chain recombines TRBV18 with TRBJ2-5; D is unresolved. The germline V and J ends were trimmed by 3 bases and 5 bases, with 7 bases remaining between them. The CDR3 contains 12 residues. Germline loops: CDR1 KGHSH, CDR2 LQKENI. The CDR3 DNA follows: TGTGCCAGCTCACCGGGTGGGGAGACCCAGTACTTC. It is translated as CASSPGGETQYF.

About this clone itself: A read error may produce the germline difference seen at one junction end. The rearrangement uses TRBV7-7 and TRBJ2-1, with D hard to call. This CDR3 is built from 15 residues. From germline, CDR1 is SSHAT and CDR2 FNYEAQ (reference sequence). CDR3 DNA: TGTGCTAGCAGCTTTAGCCGGAGCTCCTACAATGAGCAGTTCTTC. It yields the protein CASSFSRSSYNEQFF.

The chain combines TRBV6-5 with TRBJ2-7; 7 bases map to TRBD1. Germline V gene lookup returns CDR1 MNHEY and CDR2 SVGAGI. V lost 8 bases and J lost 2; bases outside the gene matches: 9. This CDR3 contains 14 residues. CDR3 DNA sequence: TGTGCCAGCCGCCGTTTAGGGACAGCCTACGAGCAGTACTTC. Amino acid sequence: CASRRLGTAYEQYF.

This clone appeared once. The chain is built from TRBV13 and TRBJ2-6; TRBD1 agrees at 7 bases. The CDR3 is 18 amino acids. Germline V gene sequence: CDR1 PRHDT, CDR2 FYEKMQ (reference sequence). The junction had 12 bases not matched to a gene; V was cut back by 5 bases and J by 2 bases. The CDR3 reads CASSPQGELRTGANVLTF. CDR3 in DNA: TGTGCCAGCAGCCCCCAGGGGGAATTACGTACTGGGGCCAACGTCCTGACTTTC.

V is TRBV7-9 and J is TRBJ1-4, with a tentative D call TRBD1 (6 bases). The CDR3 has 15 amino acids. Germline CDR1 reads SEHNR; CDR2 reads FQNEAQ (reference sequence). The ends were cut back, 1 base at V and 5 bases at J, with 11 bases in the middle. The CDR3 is CASSLVGGLNEKLFF. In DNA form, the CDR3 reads TGTGCCAGCAGCTTAGTGGGGGGCCTGAATGAAAAACTGTTTTTT.

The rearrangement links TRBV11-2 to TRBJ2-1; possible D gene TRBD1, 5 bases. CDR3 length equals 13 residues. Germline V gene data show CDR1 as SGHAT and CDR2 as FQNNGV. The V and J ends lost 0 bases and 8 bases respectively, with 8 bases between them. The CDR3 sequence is CASSLDRVHEQFF. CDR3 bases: TGTGCCAGCAGCTTAGACAGGGTACATGAGCAGTTCTTC.

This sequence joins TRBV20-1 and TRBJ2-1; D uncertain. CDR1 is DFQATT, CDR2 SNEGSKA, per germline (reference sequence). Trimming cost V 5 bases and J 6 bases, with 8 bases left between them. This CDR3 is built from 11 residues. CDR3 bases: TGCAGTGCTCCGCCCCTCAATGAGCAGTTCTTC. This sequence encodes CSAPPLNEQFF.

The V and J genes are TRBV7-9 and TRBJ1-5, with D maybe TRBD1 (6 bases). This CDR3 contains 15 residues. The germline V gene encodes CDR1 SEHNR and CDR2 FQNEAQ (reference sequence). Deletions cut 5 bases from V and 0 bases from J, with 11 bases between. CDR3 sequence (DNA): TGTGCCAGCAGCACCGGGACATATAGCAATCAGCCCCAGCATTTT. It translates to CASSTGTYSNQPQHF.

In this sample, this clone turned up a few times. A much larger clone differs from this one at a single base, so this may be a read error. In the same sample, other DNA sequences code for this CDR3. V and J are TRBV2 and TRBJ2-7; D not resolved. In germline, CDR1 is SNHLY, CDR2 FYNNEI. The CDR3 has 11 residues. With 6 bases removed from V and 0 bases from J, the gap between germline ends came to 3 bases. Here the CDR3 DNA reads TGTGCCAGCAGCCCCTCCTACGAGCAGTACTTC. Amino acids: CASSPSYEQYF.

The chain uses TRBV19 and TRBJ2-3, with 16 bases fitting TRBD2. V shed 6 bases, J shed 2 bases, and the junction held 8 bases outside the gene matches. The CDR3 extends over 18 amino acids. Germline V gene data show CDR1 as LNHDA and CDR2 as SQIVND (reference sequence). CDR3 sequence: CASSPGTSGRAATDTQYF. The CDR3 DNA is TGTGCCAGTAGCCCCGGGACTAGCGGGAGGGCCGCCACAGATACGCAGTATTTT.

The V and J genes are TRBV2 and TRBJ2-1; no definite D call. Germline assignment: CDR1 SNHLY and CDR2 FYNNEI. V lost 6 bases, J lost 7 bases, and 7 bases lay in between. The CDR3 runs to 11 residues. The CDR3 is CASSPSNEQFF. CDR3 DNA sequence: TGTGCCAGCAGCCCCTCGAATGAGCAGTTCTTC.

CDR3 coding DNA: TGCGCCAGCAGCGCGGGGGGAAGCTCTGGGGCCAACGTCCTGACTTTC. Translating gives CASSAGGSSGANVLTF. J is TRBJ2-6 and V is TRBV5-1; 8 nucleotides line up with TRBD2. This CDR3 is 16 amino acids long. Germline-derived CDR1 and CDR2 are SGHRS and YFSETQ. V dropped 4 bases and J dropped 0; count of bases not matched to a gene: 3.

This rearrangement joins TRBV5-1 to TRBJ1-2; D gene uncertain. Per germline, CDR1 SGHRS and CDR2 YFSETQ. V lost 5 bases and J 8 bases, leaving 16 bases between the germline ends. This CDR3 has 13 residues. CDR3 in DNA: TGCGCCAGCAGTTTGTCAGGCCCTATGGGCTACACCTTC. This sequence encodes CASSLSGPMGYTF.

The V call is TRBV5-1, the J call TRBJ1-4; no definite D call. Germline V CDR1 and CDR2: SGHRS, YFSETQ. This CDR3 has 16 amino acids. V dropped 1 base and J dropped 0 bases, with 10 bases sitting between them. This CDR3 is CASSLPSGTTNEKLFF. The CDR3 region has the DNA TGCGCCAGCAGCTTGCCCTCAGGAACAACTAATGAAAAACTGTTTTTT. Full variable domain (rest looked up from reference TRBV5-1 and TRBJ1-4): KAGVTQTPRYLIKTRGQQVTLSCSPISGHRSVSWYQQTPGQGLQFLFEYFSETQRNKGNFPGRFSGRQFSNSRSEMNVSTLELGDSALYLCASSLPSGTTNEKLFFGSGTQLSVL.

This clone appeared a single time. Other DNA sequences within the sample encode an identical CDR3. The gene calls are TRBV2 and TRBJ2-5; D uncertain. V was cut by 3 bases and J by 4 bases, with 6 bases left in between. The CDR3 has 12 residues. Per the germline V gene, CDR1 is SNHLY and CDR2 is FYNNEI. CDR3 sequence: CASSDRGETQYF. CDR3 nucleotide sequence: TGTGCCAGCAGTGATAGAGGAGAGACCCAGTACTTC.

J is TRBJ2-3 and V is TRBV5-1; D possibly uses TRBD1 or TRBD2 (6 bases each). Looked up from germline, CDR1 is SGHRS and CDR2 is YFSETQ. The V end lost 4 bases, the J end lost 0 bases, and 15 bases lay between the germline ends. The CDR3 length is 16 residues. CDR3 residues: CASSPGAATSTDTQYF. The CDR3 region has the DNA TGCGCCAGCAGCCCGGGGGCCGCAACTAGCACAGATACGCAGTATTTT.